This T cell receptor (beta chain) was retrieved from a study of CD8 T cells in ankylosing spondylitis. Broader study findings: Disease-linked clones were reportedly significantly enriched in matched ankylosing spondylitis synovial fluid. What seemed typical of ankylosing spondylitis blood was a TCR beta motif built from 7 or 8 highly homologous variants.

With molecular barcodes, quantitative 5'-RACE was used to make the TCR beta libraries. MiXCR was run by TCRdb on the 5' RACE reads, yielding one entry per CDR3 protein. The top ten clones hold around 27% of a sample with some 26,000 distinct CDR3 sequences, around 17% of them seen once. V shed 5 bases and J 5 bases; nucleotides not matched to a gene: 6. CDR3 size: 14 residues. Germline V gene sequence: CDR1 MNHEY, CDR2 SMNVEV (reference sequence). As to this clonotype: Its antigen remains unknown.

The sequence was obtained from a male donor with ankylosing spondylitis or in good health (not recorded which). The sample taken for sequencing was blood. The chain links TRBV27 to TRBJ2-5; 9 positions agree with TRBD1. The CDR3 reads CASSPDRGWETQYF. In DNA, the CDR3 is TGTGCCAGCAGTCCGGACAGGGGCTGGGAGACCCAGTACTTC.